This entry is about one T cell receptor beta chain. TCRdb re-called the RT-PCR reads with MiXCR, one entry per CDR3 protein. This table has 650,000 to 800,000 distinct CDR3 sequences, over 12% appearing once. V gave up 6 bases and J gave up 0 bases, with 19 bases separating them. Germline CDR1 MNHEY, CDR2 SVGEGT. The CDR3 totals 17 residues. What was sequenced was memory CD4+ T cells from blood. V gene TRBV6-2 or TRBV6-3 combines with J gene TRBJ2-3, with D uncertain. This clonotype was obtained from a female donor in good health, serving as a healthy control. The CDR3 region is CASSPSDLEYSTDTQYF. The CDR3 DNA follows: TGTGCCAGCAGCCCTTCGGATCTAGAATACAGCACAGATACGCAGTATTTT.